This TCR beta chain derives from a study of cytomegalovirus exposure and HLA in healthy donors. Study summary: The 120 validation repertoires matched the 500 to 750 first-cohort repertoires in platform, a later analysis reported. Notes on the study in general: TCR sequences were mostly rare, though some public TCRs occurred in many donors. In the roughly 130 validation repertoires, a later analysis found that first-cohort TCR clusters tended to co-occur.

These donors were members of the roughly 120-subject validation cohort, a group separate from the roughly 670-subject first cohort. In regard to this clone: Its specificity is not known.

Germline loops: CDR1 SEHNR, CDR2 FQNEAQ (reference sequence). The germline V and J ends were trimmed by 5 bases and 4 bases, with 10 bases remaining between them. This CDR3 has 13 residues. The assay was immunoSEQ multiplex PCR, and TCRdb's table has in-frame clones only and misses some. The sample has about 240,000 clones; around 88% are singletons. The sequencing input was PBMCs. The chain has TRBV7-9 and TRBJ2-3, with D unresolved. The clonotype comes from a woman aged 25-40 years in good health and CMV-seropositive. As DNA, the CDR3 is TGTGCCAGCAGCACTTCAGAGGCAGATACGCAGTATTTT. Its translation is CASSTSEADTQYF.